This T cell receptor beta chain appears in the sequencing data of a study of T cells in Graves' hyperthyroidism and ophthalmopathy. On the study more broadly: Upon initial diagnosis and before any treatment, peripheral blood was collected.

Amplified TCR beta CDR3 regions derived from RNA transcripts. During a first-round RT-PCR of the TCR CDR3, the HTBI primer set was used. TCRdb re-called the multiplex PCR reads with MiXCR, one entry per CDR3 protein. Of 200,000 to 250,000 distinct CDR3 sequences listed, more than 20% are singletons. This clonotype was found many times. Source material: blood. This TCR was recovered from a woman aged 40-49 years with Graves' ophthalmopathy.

CDR3 loop: CASSTPVQGLNTEAFF. The CDR3 region has the DNA TGTGCCAGCAGTACTCCCGTTCAGGGATTGAACACTGAAGCTTTCTTT. V usage is TRBV2 and J usage is TRBJ1-1; D is perhaps TRBD1 (5 bases). Germline V gene data show CDR1 as SNHLY and CDR2 as FYNNEI. This CDR3 is 16 amino acids long. With 5 bases removed from V and 0 bases from J, the gap between germline ends came to 16 bases.